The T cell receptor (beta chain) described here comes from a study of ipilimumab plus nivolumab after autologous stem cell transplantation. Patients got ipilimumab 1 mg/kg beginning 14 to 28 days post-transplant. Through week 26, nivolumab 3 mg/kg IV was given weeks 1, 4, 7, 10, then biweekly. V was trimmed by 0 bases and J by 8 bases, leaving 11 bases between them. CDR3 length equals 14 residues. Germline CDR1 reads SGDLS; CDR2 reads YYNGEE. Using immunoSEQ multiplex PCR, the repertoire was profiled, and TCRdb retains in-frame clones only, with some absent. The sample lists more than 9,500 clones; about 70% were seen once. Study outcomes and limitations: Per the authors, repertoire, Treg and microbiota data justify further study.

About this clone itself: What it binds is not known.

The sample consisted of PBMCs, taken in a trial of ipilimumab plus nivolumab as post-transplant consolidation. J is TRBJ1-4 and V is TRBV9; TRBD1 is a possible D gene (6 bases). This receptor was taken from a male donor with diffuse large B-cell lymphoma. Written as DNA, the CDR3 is TGTGCCAGCAGCGTAGGGCAGGGGTCGGAAAAACTGTTTTTT. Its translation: CASSVGQGSEKLFF.